Reported below is one T cell receptor (beta chain). No antigen is known for it. The record originates from a study of cytomegalovirus exposure and HLA in healthy donors. Study-wide background: Roughly 80 million unique TCRs from HLA-typed donors were held in an early data release. General study results and limits: Solely CMV serostatus was available to characterize immune exposure. Common viral pathogens (according to a later analysis) appeared linked to several of the most significant clusters. TCR association rates varied by HLA locus in a later analysis, with DRB1 highest and HLA-C lowest.

In the PCR, 60 Vbeta and 13 Jbeta primers were used. The data were produced by immunoSEQ multiplex PCR, yet TCRdb's version contains in-frame clones alone and is incomplete. The sample comprises over 75,000 clones, around four fifths of which are singletons, and roughly 5.5% rests with the top ten. The CDR3 runs to 14 residues. With 6 bases removed from V and 5 bases from J, the gap between germline ends came to 17 bases. Germline V lookup: CDR1 MDHEN, CDR2 SYDVKM. Sample: PBMCs. V is TRBV28 and J is TRBJ2-7, with D unresolved. This TCR derives from a woman between 18 and 29 years old in good health and CMV-seropositive. Here the CDR3 reads CASSLPALPNEQYF. The DNA for the CDR3 is TGTGCCAGCAGCTTGCCAGCGCTGCCCAACGAGCAGTACTTC.